A single sample is the source of the 2 T cell receptor beta chains below, sequenced in a study of molecular identifiers for immune sequencing clone quantification. Each CDR3 protein is one row after TCRdb ran MiXCR on the PCR reads. The table records about 640,000 distinct CDR3 sequences, just under 20% of them present only once. What was sequenced was naive CD8+ T cells from blood, with Jurkat cell RNA spiked in. The sample's subset: FACS-sorted CD8+CD4-CCR7+CD45RA+ naive T cells. The receptors derive from a human donor in good health. Some libraries in this study had Jurkat cell RNA spiked in.

The rearrangement joins TRBV29-1 to TRBJ1-3; D possibly corresponds to TRBD1 (5 bases). Germline lookup yields CDR1 SQVTM and CDR2 ANQGSEA. V dropped 6 bases and J dropped 6 bases, with 21 bases sitting between them. The CDR3 runs 15 residues. The CDR3 reads CSVTLGTSSLNTIYF. CDR3 bases: TGCAGCGTGACCCTCGGGACCTCCTCCCTAAACACCATATATTTT.

Notes on this clonotype: Sequence at one end of the junction differs from germline and may be a read error. CDR3 bases: TGTGCCAGCAGCCAAGGAACTGGGGCCAACGTCCCGACTTTC. The encoded protein is CASSQGTGANVPTF. V usage is TRBV7-8 and J usage is TRBJ2-6, with D possibly matching TRBD1 (5 bases). This CDR3 is built from 14 residues. Looked up from germline, CDR1 is SGHVS and CDR2 is FQNEAQ. Full variable domain (outside the CDR3, taken from reference TRBV7-8 and TRBJ2-6): GAGVSQSPRYKVAKRGQDVALRCDPISGHVSLFWYQQALGQGPEFLTYFQNEAQLDKSGLPSDRFFAERPEGSVSTLKIQRTQQEDSAVYLCASSQGTGANVPTFGAGSRLTVL.